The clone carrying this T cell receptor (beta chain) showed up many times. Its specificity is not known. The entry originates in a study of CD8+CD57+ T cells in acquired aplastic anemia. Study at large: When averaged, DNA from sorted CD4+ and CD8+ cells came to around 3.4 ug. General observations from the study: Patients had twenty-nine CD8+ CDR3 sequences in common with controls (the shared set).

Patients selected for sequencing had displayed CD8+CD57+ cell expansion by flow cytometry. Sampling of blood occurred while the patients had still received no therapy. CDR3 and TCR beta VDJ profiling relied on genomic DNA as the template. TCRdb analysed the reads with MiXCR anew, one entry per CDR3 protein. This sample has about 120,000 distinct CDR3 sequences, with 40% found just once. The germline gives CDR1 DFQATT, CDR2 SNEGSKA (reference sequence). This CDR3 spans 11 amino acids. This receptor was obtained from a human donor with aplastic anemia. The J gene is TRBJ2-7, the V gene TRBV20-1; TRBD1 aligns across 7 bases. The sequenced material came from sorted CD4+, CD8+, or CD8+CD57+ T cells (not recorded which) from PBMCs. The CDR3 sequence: CSWTGSYEQYF. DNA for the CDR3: TGCAGCTGGACAGGCTCCTACGAGCAGTACTTC.